The next 9 T cell receptor beta chains were all read from a single sample in a study of Ad26.COV2.S vaccination and SARS-CoV-2 variants. Treatment in this sample: approximately 18 received Ad26.COV2.S at low or high dose, single or two shots; about 5 received placebo; per-sample allocation not given. Repertoires come from day 63 after the first vaccine or placebo injection. The assay was immunoSEQ multiplex PCR, and TCRdb's table has in-frame clones only and misses some. The sample holds about 250,000 clones; around 88% are singletons and the top ten take roughly 3%. The source material was peripheral blood, sampled in a trial of Ad26.COV2.S vaccine versus placebo. Source of these receptors: a person between 18 and 59 years old who received the Ad26.COV2.S COVID-19 vaccine or a placebo.

V usage is TRBV3-1 (or the pseudogene TRBV3-2) and J usage is TRBJ2-5, with D perhaps given as TRBD1 or TRBD2 (6 bases each). V shed 2 bases and J shed 5 bases, with 15 bases lying between them. The CDR3 has 15 amino acids. CDR1 and CDR2 from the germline V gene are LGHDT and YNNKEL (reference sequence). CDR3: CASSQRAPGAETQYF. As DNA, the CDR3 is TGTGCCAGCAGCCAACGGGCCCCGGGGGCGGAGACCCAGTACTTC.

As to this clone: Additional DNA sequences in this sample encode the identical CDR3. This chain links TRBV9 with TRBJ1-1; unclear D gene. The CDR3 has 13 amino acids. V lost 0 bases and J lost 2, with 5 bases in between. Germline values: CDR1 SGDLS, CDR2 YYNGEE. CDR3 in amino acids: CASSVEGNTEAFF. CDR3 in DNA: TGTGCCAGCAGCGTAGAGGGAAACACTGAAGCTTTCTTT. Full variable domain (remainder filled in from reference TRBV9 and TRBJ1-1): DSGVTQTPKHLITATGQRVTLRCSPRSGDLSVYWYQQSLDQGLQFLIQYYNGEERAKGNILERFSAQQFPDLHSELNLSSLELGDSALYFCASSVEGNTEAFFGQGTRLTVV.

The chain combines TRBV3-1 (or the pseudogene TRBV3-2) with TRBJ2-1, with D uncertain. The V gene's germline CDR1 is LGHDT and CDR2 YNNKEL (reference sequence). This CDR3 has 14 residues. The V end lost 4 bases, the J end lost 3 bases, and 10 bases lay between the germline ends. The CDR3 loop reads CASSLSPYYNEQFF. CDR3 bases: TGTGCCAGCAGCCTCTCCCCCTACTACAATGAGCAGTTCTTC.

The chain couples TRBV30 to TRBJ2-7, with 9 nucleotides matching TRBD2. The germline gives CDR1 GTSNPN, CDR2 SVGIG (reference sequence). The CDR3 length is 13 residues. Germline trimming cut 2 bases from V and 6 bases from J; bases unmatched to any gene: 5. The chain's CDR3 is CAWSLLAGSEQYF. CDR3 in DNA: TGTGCCTGGAGTCTCCTAGCGGGGTCCGAGCAGTACTTC.

The chain couples TRBV9 to TRBJ1-3, with D perhaps matching TRBD1 (5 bases). The CDR3 consists of 15 residues. Germline CDR1 reads SGDLS; CDR2 reads YYNGEE. The V end lost 4 bases, the J end lost 0 bases, and 11 bases lay between the germline ends. Here the CDR3 reads CASSPDTISGNTIYF. The CDR3 nucleotides are TGTGCCAGCAGCCCGGACACCATCTCTGGAAACACCATATATTTT.

The J gene is TRBJ2-2, the V gene TRBV7-9; D not certain. V lost 2 bases and J lost 4, with 11 bases in between. CDR3 length: 15 residues. The V gene's germline CDR1 is SEHNR and CDR2 FQNEAQ (reference sequence). The CDR3 spells CASSLSGRPTGELFF. The CDR3 DNA sequence: TGTGCCAGCAGCTTATCGGGCAGGCCCACCGGGGAGCTGTTTTTT.

In DNA form, the CDR3 reads TGTGCCAGCAGCTTTAAAGAGACCCAGTACTTC. This encodes CASSFKETQYF. The chain employs TRBV11-2 and TRBJ2-5, with D unclear. Germline V CDR1 and CDR2: SGHAT, FQNNGV. The CDR3 sequence is 11 residues long. Trimming pared 3 bases from V and 3 bases from J, leaving 2 bases between.

This clone appeared once. CDR3 sequence (DNA): TGTGCCAGCAGCCAGGAGAGGTACAATGAGCAGTTCTTC. Amino acids: CASSQERYNEQFF. This sequence joins TRBV7-3 and TRBJ2-1; D ambiguous. The V gene's germline CDR1 is SGHTA and CDR2 FQGTGA. The CDR3 spans 13 residues. V lost 5 bases to trimming and J lost 4 bases, with 9 bases between them.

V is TRBV5-1 and J is TRBJ2-5; perhaps TRBD1 as D (5 bases). The CDR3 loop spans 15 amino acids. Deletions cut 0 bases from V and 2 bases from J, with 11 bases between. Germline V gene lookup returns CDR1 SGHRS and CDR2 YFSETQ. CDR3 region: CASSLVLREQETQYF. The CDR3 DNA reads TGCGCCAGCAGCTTGGTTCTCAGGGAACAAGAGACCCAGTACTTC. Combining the CDR3 with reference TRBV5-1 and TRBJ2-5 gives the whole variable domain KAGVTQTPRYLIKTRGQQVTLSCSPISGHRSVSWYQQTPGQGLQFLFEYFSETQRNKGNFPGRFSGRQFSNSRSEMNVSTLELGDSALYLCASSLVLREQETQYFGPGTRLLVL.